Below are 18 T cell receptor beta chains sequenced from a single sample in a study of cytomegalovirus exposure and HLA in healthy donors. PCR amplification relied on 60 Vbeta primers (plus 13 Jbeta primers). This table comes from immunoSEQ multiplex PCR, and its TCRdb copy is limited to in-frame clones, with some not included. The data show 140,000 or so clones, 70% to 85% seen once. Sequencing was done on a sample of PBMCs. Receptors originate from a woman aged 55-70 years in good health and CMV-seropositive.

The chain combines TRBV27 with TRBJ1-5; D is undetermined. Trimming removed 6 bases at V and 7 bases at J, with 10 bases between. The germline V gene has CDR1 MNHEY and CDR2 SMNVEV (reference sequence). The CDR3 covers 12 residues. CDR3 sequence: CASRGPGQPQHF. CDR3 sequence (DNA): TGTGCCAGCAGAGGCCCGGGGCAGCCCCAGCATTTT.

The genes are TRBV30 and TRBJ1-1; D is unclear. The CDR3 sequence is 13 residues long. Germline V lookup: CDR1 GTSNPN, CDR2 SVGIG (reference sequence). V shed 1 base and J shed 5 bases, with 11 bases lying between them. CDR3 nucleotides: TGTGCCTGGAGTGGCCGCGGAGGGACTGAAGCTTTCTTT. This encodes CAWSGRGGTEAFF.

The chain combines TRBV6-5 with TRBJ2-2; 8 nucleotides align to TRBD2. Unmatched junction bases numbered 4, after V lost 6 bases and J lost 1 base. The CDR3 is made up of 15 amino acids. Germline assignment: CDR1 MNHEY and CDR2 SVGAGI. The CDR3 protein is CASSASGLNTGELFF. CDR3 nucleotides: TGTGCCAGCAGCGCTAGCGGGCTGAACACCGGGGAGCTGTTTTTT.

The chain recombines TRBV7-8 with TRBJ2-7; D might be TRBD1 (5 bases). The CDR3 loop spans 16 amino acids. Trimming left V 4 bases short and J 2 bases short, with 18 bases between. Germline V gives CDR1 SGHVS, CDR2 FQNEAQ. The CDR3 here is CASSSFLDRVPYEQYF. The CDR3 region has the DNA TGTGCCAGCAGCTCCTTTCTCGACAGAGTCCCCTACGAGCAGTACTTC.

The genes are TRBV30 and TRBJ2-7; 10 nucleotides agree with TRBD1. V dropped 2 bases and J dropped 6; count of bases not matched to a gene: 7. Germline V gene lookup returns CDR1 GTSNPN and CDR2 SVGIG (reference sequence). This CDR3 comprises 14 residues. This CDR3 reads CAWSLPGQGFEQYF. The CDR3, as DNA: TGTGCCTGGAGTCTTCCGGGACAGGGGTTCGAGCAGTACTTC.

This chain joins TRBV27 and TRBJ2-1, with TRBD1 identical over 8 bases. V lost 5 bases to trimming and J lost 2 bases; unmatched junction nucleotides: 5. Germline values: CDR1 MNHEY, CDR2 SMNVEV (reference sequence). This CDR3 is built from 15 residues. The CDR3 nucleotides read TGTGCCAGCAGTGTAGGGACAGGTACCTACAATGAGCAGTTCTTC. Its translation is CASSVGTGTYNEQFF.

CDR3 sequence: CASRFGTSGKETQYF. CDR3 nucleotides: TGTGCCAGCAGATTCGGGACTAGCGGGAAAGAGACCCAGTACTTC. This chain joins TRBV2 and TRBJ2-5; 13 bases line up with TRBD2. The CDR3 loop spans 15 amino acids. J gave up 3 bases and V 6 bases, and 4 bases lay outside the gene matches. Germline V gene sequence: CDR1 SNHLY, CDR2 FYNNEI.

The rearrangement links TRBV7-9 to TRBJ1-1, with D possibly being TRBD1 (5 bases). The germline V and J ends were trimmed by 3 bases and 4 bases, with 18 bases remaining between them. Germline-derived CDR1 and CDR2 are SEHNR and FQNEAQ (reference sequence). The CDR3 runs to 16 residues. CDR3 in amino acids: CASSFLFGARGTEAFF. The CDR3 DNA sequence: TGTGCCAGCAGCTTTCTTTTTGGGGCGCGAGGCACTGAAGCTTTCTTT.

The V and J genes are TRBV28 and TRBJ1-2; D may be TRBD1 (5 bases). V gave up 2 bases and J gave up 8 bases, with 9 bases separating them. The CDR3 covers 12 residues. Germline lookup yields CDR1 MDHEN and CDR2 SYDVKM. The CDR3 region has the DNA TGTGCCAGCAGTTTACAGGGCTGGGGCTACACCTTC. Amino acid sequence: CASSLQGWGYTF.

J is TRBJ2-1 and V is TRBV6-5, with D unresolved. This CDR3 spans 15 amino acids. Germline values: CDR1 MNHEY, CDR2 SVGAGI. V was trimmed by 6 bases and J by 0 bases, leaving 12 bases between them. The CDR3 is CASRLAPSSYNEQFF. In DNA, the CDR3 is TGTGCCAGCAGATTAGCCCCCTCCTCCTACAATGAGCAGTTCTTC.

This clone has just a few counts. The chain recombines TRBV19 with TRBJ2-3; D might be TRBD1 (6 bases). The V end was cut by 6 bases, the J end by 6 bases, with 16 bases between. This CDR3 contains 14 residues. Germline assignment: CDR1 LNHDA and CDR2 SQIVND (reference sequence). CDR3 sequence (DNA): TGTGCCAGTAGCCAGGGGCCGGCTTCGGATACGCAGTATTTT. Its protein product is CASSQGPASDTQYF.

The V gene is TRBV29-1, the J gene TRBJ1-2; maybe TRBD1 (5 bases). V was shortened by 6 bases and J by 5 bases, with 16 bases between the two germline ends. CDR3 length: 13 residues. From germline, CDR1 is SQVTM and CDR2 ANQGSEA. CDR3 coding DNA: TGCAGCGTGCTGGACACCCGTTCTTATGGCTACACCTTC. Amino acids: CSVLDTRSYGYTF.

V gene TRBV2 combines with J gene TRBJ1-6; TRBD1 agrees at 11 bases. The ends lost 8 bases at V and 13 bases at J; junction bases unmatched: 13. This CDR3 region has 15 residues. Germline V CDR1 and CDR2: SNHLY, FYNNEI. For the CDR3, the DNA is TGTGCCAGCCACCGTCCCGGGACAGGGGGTTCCCCCCTCCACTTT. Residues: CASHRPGTGGSPLHF.

The chain joins TRBV29-1 to TRBJ2-5, with TRBD1 matching over 7 bases. The J call may be wrong; the DNA end is better matched by TRBJ2-7. Germline lookup yields CDR1 SQVTM and CDR2 ANQGSEA. The CDR3 sequence is 13 residues long. CDR3 sequence: CSVGPRGSYEQYF. CDR3 nucleotide sequence: TGCAGCGTTGGTCCCAGGGGGAGCTACGAGCAGTACTTC.

V is TRBV5-1 and J is TRBJ1-3, with unresolved D. Germline V lookup: CDR1 SGHRS, CDR2 YFSETQ. V lost 4 bases and J 0 bases, leaving 14 bases between the germline ends. The CDR3 totals 16 residues. The CDR3 is CASSPHEGLSGNTIYF. The CDR3 bases are TGCGCCAGCAGCCCCCATGAGGGCCTCTCTGGAAACACCATATATTTT.

The J gene is TRBJ1-2, the V gene TRBV14; no firm D call. Germline CDR1 reads SGHDN; CDR2 reads FVKESK. V gave up 1 base and J gave up 1 base, with 4 bases separating them. The CDR3 has 13 amino acids. Written as DNA, the CDR3 is TGTGCCAGCAGCCAAGGCGTTAACTATGGCTACACCTTC. Its protein product is CASSQGVNYGYTF.

V gene TRBV15 combines with J gene TRBJ1-1, with D uncertain. This CDR3 has 14 residues. Trimming removed 3 bases from V and 0 bases from J, with 8 bases in between. CDR1 and CDR2 (germline): LNHNV, YYDKDF (reference sequence). CDR3 nucleotide sequence: TGTGCCACCAGCAGCCGGGAGTTGAACACTGAAGCTTTCTTT. Encoded protein: CATSSRELNTEAFF. The whole variable domain, remainder taken from reference TRBV15 and TRBJ1-1, is DAMVIQNPRYQVTQFGKPVTLSCSQTLNHNVMYWYQQKSSQAPKLLFHYYDKDFNNEADTPDNFQSRRPNTSFCFLDIRSPGLGDTAMYLCATSSRELNTEAFFGQGTRLTVV.

The rearrangement links TRBV7-2 to TRBJ2-1; 10 bases are shared with TRBD2. The V segment lost 5 bases and the J segment 6 bases; nucleotides outside the gene matches: 7. Germline V lookup: CDR1 SGHTA, CDR2 FQGNSA. The length of the CDR3 is 15 residues. CDR3 loop: CASSPLTSGINEQFF. Written as DNA, the CDR3 is TGTGCCAGCAGCCCCCTAACTAGCGGGATCAATGAGCAGTTCTTC.